The clone carrying this T cell receptor (beta chain) was observed once. These data originate in a study of blood T cell repertoires in COVID-19. Turning to the study itself: T cells, B-cell-depleted T cells, or PBMCs supplied cDNA or gDNA.

V was clipped by 5 bases and J by 2 bases, with 10 bases between them. The CDR3 length is 14 residues. The V gene's germline CDR1 is LNHDA and CDR2 SQIVND (reference sequence). As handled by the study authors: Amplifying reference gene primers gave estimates of nucleated cell counts. Repertoires were generated with immunoSEQ multiplex PCR, while TCRdb's copy carries only in-frame clones and drops some. From that table come the V and J calls and clone size; the DNA was used to work out D and trimming. The data show hundreds of thousands of clones, around 88% seen once. A Seattle source enrolled patients during active infection and followed them longitudinally.

The sequenced sample consisted of peripheral blood. J is TRBJ2-1 and V is TRBV19; D gene ambiguous. The sequence was obtained from a woman in her 30s with COVID-19, enrolled during active disease. The CDR3 sequence is CASSDGSTYNEQFF. As DNA, the CDR3 is TGTGCCAGTAGTGACGGGTCTACCTACAATGAGCAGTTCTTC.